The following is a T cell receptor beta chain sequence with its context. Antigen specificity is unknown. TCRdb keeps only in-frame clones here, not all; method: immunoSEQ multiplex PCR. This table holds about 23,000 clones, just under 97% found once. This sample is part of a study of T cells in tuberculosis. The V gene end was trimmed by 5 bases and the J gene end by 4 bases; junction bases not matched to a gene: 6. CDR1 SGHVS and CDR2 FQNEAQ come from the germline V gene. This CDR3 is built from 14 residues. Each donor contributed 90,000 to 100,000 T cells on average, unsorted. General study findings and limits: GMM-specific TCRs were nearer to active tuberculosis alpha repertoires, suggesting expansion.

The chain joins TRBV7-8 to TRBJ1-1; 8 positions match TRBD1. The sequenced material came from PBMCs. The TCR originated in a donor aged 10 to 29 with latent tuberculosis or without tuberculosis infection. The CDR3 DNA reads TGTGCCAGCAGCATCGACAGGGGCGGCACTGAAGCTTTCTTT. Its protein product is CASSIDRGGTEAFF.